One and the same sample provided the 31 T cell receptor beta chains below, sequenced in a study of graft-versus-host responses after intestinal transplantation. The protocol was immunoSEQ multiplex PCR, while the TCRdb copy is restricted to in-frame clones and leaves out a portion. The data show roughly 64,000 clones, roughly nine tenths seen once. No antigen is known for these receptors. Sequenced material: unstimulated CD8+ T cells sorted from spleen or lymph node cells, taken before transplant. These receptors were collected from a human donor who was the organ donor for an intestinal transplant.

V usage is TRBV19 and J usage is TRBJ1-1; 10 nucleotides agree with TRBD1. With V trimmed by 4 bases and J by 4 bases, 3 bases remained unmatched. The germline gives CDR1 LNHDA, CDR2 SQIVND (reference sequence). The CDR3 consists of 14 residues. CDR3 in amino acids: CASSTGTGATEAFF. CDR3 coding DNA: TGTGCCAGTAGTACGGGGACAGGGGCCACTGAAGCTTTCTTT.

The V gene is TRBV19, the J gene TRBJ2-5; D possibly corresponds to TRBD2 (6 bases). There are 15 residues in the CDR3. Trimming shortened V by 3 bases and J by 5 bases, and 16 bases separated the two germline ends. Germline V gene data show CDR1 as LNHDA and CDR2 as SQIVND (reference sequence). The DNA for the CDR3 is TGTGCCAGTAGTATGGAGGGAAAGGGAGCGGAGACCCAGTACTTC. It specifies CASSMEGKGAETQYF. Based on the CDR3 plus reference TRBV19 and TRBJ2-5, the full variable domain is DGGITQSPKYLFRKEGQNVTLSCEQNLNHDAMYWYRQDPGQGLRLIYYSQIVNDFQKGDIAEGYSVSREKKESFPLTVTSAQKNPTAFYLCASSMEGKGAETQYFGPGTRLLVL.

This chain uses TRBV9 with TRBJ2-5; TRBD1 aligns across 7 bases. The germline gives CDR1 SGDLS, CDR2 YYNGEE. V lost 6 bases, J lost 4 bases, and 6 bases stayed unmatched. The CDR3 loop spans 13 amino acids. CDR3 sequence reads: CASTAGTAETQYF. DNA of the CDR3: TGTGCCAGCACAGCCGGGACAGCAGAGACCCAGTACTTC.

This sequence joins TRBV27 and TRBJ2-1; 7 bases agree with TRBD1. V lost 5 bases, J lost 10 bases, and 8 bases stayed unmatched. This CDR3 has 13 residues. Germline CDR1 MNHEY, CDR2 SMNVEV (reference sequence). In nucleotides, the CDR3 is TGTGCCAGCAGTATGGGGACAGCCCGGGAGCAGTTCTTC. Translation: CASSMGTAREQFF.

This clone occurred many times. The chain combines TRBV29-1 with TRBJ1-1, with TRBD1 matching 7 bases. V shed 4 bases, J shed 5 bases, and the junction held 7 bases outside the gene matches. CDR1 and CDR2 from the germline V gene are SQVTM and ANQGSEA. The CDR3 loop spans 13 amino acids. This CDR3 reads CSVVVQGYTEAFF. The CDR3 nucleotides are TGCAGCGTTGTAGTACAGGGGTATACTGAAGCTTTCTTT.

The chain employs TRBV28 and TRBJ2-3, with 8 bases matching TRBD2. Per germline, CDR1 MDHEN and CDR2 SYDVKM. CDR3 size: 17 residues. V was clipped by 3 bases and J by 3 bases; unmatched bases: 11. The CDR3, as DNA: TGTGCCAGCAGTTTTCTCCAGGCGGCGGGAGGAACAGATACGCAGTATTTT. Its protein is CASSFLQAAGGTDTQYF.

V gene TRBV4-2 combines with J gene TRBJ1-2; 8 bases match TRBD1. The CDR3 spans 15 residues. Germline V gives CDR1 LGHNA, CDR2 YNFKEQ. V was clipped by 4 bases and J by 2 bases; unmatched bases: 6. The CDR3 sequence is CASSPLGQGNYGYTF. CDR3 DNA: TGTGCCAGCAGCCCACTAGGACAGGGAAACTATGGCTACACCTTC.

The chain joins TRBV28 to TRBJ2-3; the match to TRBD2 covers 8 bases. The junction had 13 bases not matched to a gene; V was cut back by 3 bases and J by 2 bases. The CDR3 contains 18 residues. In germline, CDR1 is MDHEN, CDR2 SYDVKM. The CDR3 DNA reads as TGTGCCAGCAGTTTCTTCTTGAGTGATAGCGGGAACACAGATACGCAGTATTTT. This sequence encodes CASSFFLSDSGNTDTQYF.

The table lists this clone with a count of one. V is TRBV15 and J is TRBJ2-3; 7 bases are a match to TRBD2. The CDR3 is 17 amino acids. V lost 4 bases, J lost 5 bases, and 15 bases stayed unmatched. Germline V lookup: CDR1 LNHNV, CDR2 YYDKDF (reference sequence). CDR3: CATSTALGRESGDTQYF. The CDR3 DNA is TGTGCCACCAGCACAGCATTGGGGCGGGAGTCTGGAGATACGCAGTATTTT.

This CDR3 reads CASTGDRGKTGELFF. Here the CDR3 DNA reads TGTGCCAGCACCGGAGACAGGGGGAAGACCGGGGAGCTGTTTTTT. The chain links TRBV6-5 to TRBJ2-2, with 9 nucleotides matching TRBD1. V shed 7 bases and J 5 bases; nucleotides not matched to a gene: 8. The CDR3 runs to 15 residues. Germline V gene sequence: CDR1 MNHEY, CDR2 SVGAGI.

The chain is built from TRBV27 and TRBJ2-7, with TRBD1 identical over 7 bases. The CDR3 length is 14 residues. V trimming: 2 bases; J trimming: 6 bases; junction bases outside the gene matches: 7. Germline lookup yields CDR1 MNHEY and CDR2 SMNVEV (reference sequence). As DNA, the CDR3 is TGTGCCAGCAGTTTAAGTGGGACAGTGGGCGAGCAGTACTTC. The encoded protein is CASSLSGTVGEQYF.

The chain combines TRBV27 with TRBJ1-1; no reliable D call. This CDR3 has 14 amino acids. Germline CDR1 and CDR2: MNHEY and SMNVEV (reference sequence). Deletions cut 3 bases from V and 4 bases from J, with 12 bases between. CDR3 coding DNA: TGTGCCAGCAGTTTCGGAGGTCTTGGCACTGAAGCTTTCTTT. Translated, it gives CASSFGGLGTEAFF.

The chain uses TRBV5-1 and TRBJ1-6; no firm D call. Germline V CDR1 and CDR2: SGHRS, YFSETQ. The V and J ends lost 2 bases and 0 bases respectively, with 9 bases between them. The CDR3 totals 16 residues. This CDR3 reads CASSFSGSSYNSPLHF. CDR3 nucleotides: TGCGCCAGCAGCTTCTCGGGGAGCTCCTATAATTCACCCCTCCACTTT.

V is TRBV19 and J is TRBJ1-1, with 7 positions matching TRBD1. Trimming took 3 bases from V and 0 from J; bases not matched to a gene: 1. CDR3 length: 14 residues. Germline CDR1 and CDR2: LNHDA and SQIVND (reference sequence). This CDR3 reads CASSMTGMNTEAFF. As DNA, the CDR3 is TGTGCCAGTAGTATGACAGGGATGAACACTGAAGCTTTCTTT.

V and J are TRBV28 and TRBJ2-7; 7 positions agree with TRBD1. CDR1 and CDR2 (germline): MDHEN, SYDVKM. The CDR3 covers 13 residues. Unmatched junction bases numbered 5, after V lost 7 bases and J lost 2 bases. CDR3 DNA: TGTGCCAGCACGCCAGGACAGGCCTACGAGCAGTACTTC. It codes for CASTPGQAYEQYF.

The chain carries TRBV6-6 and TRBJ1-4; D is uncertain. CDR3 size: 14 residues. The V gene's germline CDR1 is MNHNY and CDR2 SVGAGI (reference sequence). V was shortened by 4 bases and J by 6 bases, with 12 bases between the two germline ends. DNA for the CDR3: TGTGCCAGCAGTTTGTACCCACGGGATGAAAAACTGTTTTTT. This sequence encodes CASSLYPRDEKLFF.

Only one count was recorded for this clone. The chain joins TRBV20-1 to TRBJ2-7, with D unresolved. CDR1 is DFQATT and CDR2 is SNEGSKA in the germline V gene (reference sequence). This CDR3 spans 9 amino acids. Trimming left V 6 bases short and J 5 bases short, with 5 bases between. For the CDR3, the DNA is TGCAGTGCCCCTGACGAGCAGTACTTC. As protein: CSAPDEQYF.

The chain recombines TRBV19 with TRBJ1-1, with D perhaps matching TRBD1 (6 bases). This CDR3 spans 15 amino acids. The V end lost 10 bases, the J end lost 1 base, and 19 bases lay between the germline ends. In germline, CDR1 is LNHDA, CDR2 SQIVND (reference sequence). Here the CDR3 reads CATENGGPGNTEAFF. DNA for the CDR3: TGTGCCACCGAGAACGGGGGGCCGGGGAACACTGAAGCTTTCTTT.

V is TRBV19 and J is TRBJ1-1; D gene unclear. The germline V gene has CDR1 LNHDA and CDR2 SQIVND (reference sequence). The CDR3 has 16 residues. The ends were cut back, 5 bases at V and 1 base at J, with 17 bases in the middle. The CDR3 protein is CASSPFVPLENTEAFF. Written as DNA, the CDR3 is TGTGCCAGTAGTCCATTCGTACCCCTAGAGAACACTGAAGCTTTCTTT.

This clone was seen more than once but under ten times. The V gene is TRBV7-3, the J gene TRBJ2-1, with no clear D. The CDR3 length is 15 residues. Germline V gives CDR1 SGHTA, CDR2 FQGTGA. V lost 5 bases and J 0 bases, leaving 11 bases between the germline ends. CDR3 in DNA: TGTGCCAGCAGCCCCGGCGGCCTCTCCTACAATGAGCAGTTCTTC. Residues: CASSPGGLSYNEQFF. The full variable domain, rest sourced from reference TRBV7-3 and TRBJ2-1, is GAGVSQTPSNKVTEKGKYVELRCDPISGHTALYWYRQSLGQGPEFLIYFQGTGAADDSGLPNDRFFAVRPEGSVSTLKIQRTERGDSAVYLCASSPGGLSYNEQFFGPGTRLTVL.

This rearrangement joins TRBV4-1 to TRBJ1-1, with D tentatively TRBD1 (6 bases). The length of the CDR3 is 15 residues. V was shortened by 1 base and J by 0 bases, with 9 bases between the two germline ends. The V gene's germline CDR1 is MGHRA and CDR2 YSYEKL. CDR3 bases: TGCGCCAGCAGCCAAGGTACAGGGTTGAACACTGAAGCTTTCTTT. Encoded protein: CASSQGTGLNTEAFF.

The chain has TRBV28 and TRBJ1-4, with D uncertain. V lost 0 bases to trimming and J lost 1 base, with 9 bases between them. CDR3 length: 16 residues. Per germline, CDR1 MDHEN and CDR2 SYDVKM. The CDR3 DNA reads TGTGCCAGCAGTTTATGGTTTCAGATAACTAATGAAAAACTGTTTTTT. Amino acid sequence: CASSLWFQITNEKLFF.

CDR3 sequence (DNA): TGTGCCAGCAGTGAAACCCGCCTCGGACAGGGCGTGGACACTGAAGCTTTCTTT. It codes for CASSETRLGQGVDTEAFF. This rearrangement joins TRBV2 to TRBJ1-1, with 8 positions matching TRBD1. The CDR3 totals 18 residues. The germline CDR1 and CDR2 sequences are SNHLY and FYNNEI. J lost 3 bases, V lost 2 bases, and 14 bases had no gene match.

V is TRBV9 and J is TRBJ2-2; 10 bases agree with TRBD1. The CDR3 is made up of 16 amino acids. The V gene end was trimmed by 2 bases and the J gene end by 5 bases; junction bases not matched to a gene: 6. The germline V gene has CDR1 SGDLS and CDR2 YYNGEE. In DNA form, the CDR3 reads TGTGCCAGCAGCGTCCGGGACAGGGGAGGAACCGGGGAGCTGTTTTTT. Translation gives CASSVRDRGGTGELFF.

V gene TRBV28 combines with J gene TRBJ1-2; D remains ambiguous. This CDR3 is 11 amino acids long. V dropped 6 bases and J dropped 6 bases, with 8 bases sitting between them. From germline, CDR1 is MDHEN and CDR2 SYDVKM. DNA for the CDR3: TGTGCCAGCAGCCGTCCGGATGGCTACACCTTC. Its protein product is CASSRPDGYTF.

The chain uses TRBV18 and TRBJ2-1, with 7 nucleotides matching TRBD2. Germline V gene lookup returns CDR1 KGHSH and CDR2 LQKENI. The CDR3 consists of 15 residues. Germline trimming cut 3 bases from V and 10 bases from J; bases unmatched to any gene: 12. This CDR3 is CASSPREIWTPEQFF. CDR3 sequence (DNA): TGTGCCAGCTCACCGCGGGAGATATGGACTCCGGAGCAGTTCTTC.

The gene calls are TRBV7-6 and TRBJ1-4; D gene unclear. The CDR3 is 17 amino acids. In germline, CDR1 is SGHVS, CDR2 FNYEAQ. Deletions cut 3 bases from V and 8 bases from J, with 22 bases between. The CDR3 DNA follows: TGTGCCAGCAGCTTGGCCCCGGCAGGCCGAGTTCAAGAAAAACTGTTTTTT. It yields the protein CASSLAPAGRVQEKLFF. Variable domain in full (rest from reference TRBV7-6 and TRBJ1-4): GAGVSQSPRYKVTKRGQDVALRCDPISGHVSLYWYRQALGQGPEFLTYFNYEAQQDKSGLPNDRFSAERPEGSISTLTIQRTEQRDSAMYRCASSLAPAGRVQEKLFFGSGTQLSVL.

The chain carries TRBV27 and TRBJ1-2, with D maybe TRBD1 (6 bases). Germline values: CDR1 MNHEY, CDR2 SMNVEV (reference sequence). Between the trimmed V and J ends, which lost 7 bases and 4 bases, there was a span of 28 bases. The CDR3 has 18 amino acids. The CDR3 DNA sequence: TGTGCCAGCACCTCCAGCACATACGGGGGGGCGGATGGCTATGGCTACACCTTC. This sequence encodes CASTSSTYGGADGYGYTF.

This clone was detected only once. This chain connects TRBV5-1 to TRBJ1-2; perhaps TRBD1 as D (6 bases). V was trimmed by 0 bases and J by 14 bases, leaving 17 bases between them. Looked up from germline, CDR1 is SGHRS and CDR2 is YFSETQ. The CDR3 is made up of 13 amino acids. CDR3 loop: CASSLVLTGPETF. DNA of the CDR3: TGCGCCAGCAGCTTGGTATTAACAGGGCCGGAGACCTTC.

This clone appeared a single time. The V gene is TRBV19, the J gene TRBJ1-5; D ambiguous. With 1 base removed from V and 7 bases from J, the gap between germline ends came to 8 bases. The germline V gene has CDR1 LNHDA and CDR2 SQIVND (reference sequence). The CDR3 runs 13 residues. This CDR3 is CASSIGERQPQHF. CDR3 bases: TGTGCCAGTAGTATAGGGGAGAGGCAGCCCCAGCATTTT.

The CDR3 protein is CASSVGLNEQFF. CDR3 in DNA: TGTGCCAGCAGCGTGGGTCTCAATGAGCAGTTCTTC. The rearrangement uses TRBV5-6 and TRBJ2-1; D is undetermined. Trimming cost V 4 bases and J 6 bases, with 8 bases left between them. The CDR3 spans 12 residues. CDR1 and CDR2 (germline): SGHDT, YYEEEE.